The 17 T cell receptor beta chains in this list originate from one sample, sequenced in a study of long-term antiretroviral therapy in people with HIV. An immunoSEQ assay, version v3.0, was performed at survey level. Assay: immunoSEQ multiplex PCR; the TCRdb copy retains only in-frame clones and omits some. The profile shows some 21,000 clones, 88% of them singletons. Sequencing was performed on unsorted PBMCs, taken 2.3 years after starting antiretroviral therapy. These receptors were collected from a man in his 60s with HIV.

The V gene is TRBV5-1, the J gene TRBJ2-7; 7 nucleotides match TRBD1. Germline V gene sequence: CDR1 SGHRS, CDR2 YFSETQ. The CDR3 spans 14 residues. V shed 4 bases, J shed 5 bases, and the junction held 9 bases outside the gene matches. This chain's CDR3 is CASSTDRVYDEQYF. The CDR3 region has the DNA TGCGCCAGCAGCACCGACAGGGTCTACGACGAGCAGTACTTC.

V usage is TRBV6-5 and J usage is TRBJ2-1, with 7 bases aligning to TRBD2. CDR1 and CDR2 from the germline V gene are MNHEY and SVGAGI. The CDR3 is 13 residues long. V was pared by 6 bases and J by 10 bases, with 9 bases of the junction left unmatched. Here the CDR3 reads CASSLGLVGEQFF. The CDR3 DNA is TGTGCCAGCAGCCTCGGACTAGTCGGCGAGCAGTTCTTC.

This rearrangement joins TRBV19 to TRBJ2-7; D is unclear. V lost 3 bases to trimming and J lost 2 bases, with 11 bases between them. CDR1 is LNHDA and CDR2 is SQIVND in the germline V gene (reference sequence). The CDR3 extends over 14 amino acids. CDR3 region: CASSIRHDTYEQYF. CDR3 DNA: TGTGCCAGTAGTATTCGGCATGACACCTACGAGCAGTACTTC.

This sequence joins TRBV18 and TRBJ1-2, with D perhaps matching TRBD1 (5 bases). In germline, CDR1 is KGHSH, CDR2 LQKENI. Trimming removed 0 bases at V and 1 base at J, with 9 bases between. CDR3 length equals 15 residues. This chain's CDR3 is CASSPPSRGNYGYTF. CDR3 nucleotides: TGTGCCAGCTCACCACCGAGTAGGGGTAACTATGGCTACACCTTC.

The chain uses TRBV2 and TRBJ2-1; D may be TRBD2 (6 bases). Per the germline V gene, CDR1 is SNHLY and CDR2 is FYNNEI. The length of the CDR3 is 15 residues. Trimming pared 0 bases from V and 9 bases from J, leaving 15 bases between. The CDR3 spells CASSEAELAIREQFF. CDR3 sequence (DNA): TGTGCCAGCAGTGAAGCAGAGCTAGCGATCCGTGAGCAGTTCTTC.

The gene calls are TRBV2 and TRBJ1-2, with a weak D call TRBD1 (6 bases). Looked up from germline, CDR1 is SNHLY and CDR2 is FYNNEI. Trimming cost V 5 bases and J 8 bases, with 9 bases left between them. The CDR3 covers 11 residues. CDR3 sequence (DNA): TGTGCCAGCAGTTCAGGGGTCGGCTACACCTTC. Protein product: CASSSGVGYTF.

The genes are TRBV15 and TRBJ2-7; tentative D call: TRBD1 (6 bases). V gave up 2 bases and J gave up 5 bases, with 10 bases separating them. Germline V gives CDR1 LNHNV, CDR2 YYDKDF (reference sequence). The CDR3 is made up of 13 amino acids. The CDR3 loop is CATSRQGINEQYF. Written as DNA, the CDR3 is TGTGCCACCAGCAGACAGGGGATTAACGAGCAGTACTTC.

This clone was picked up a small number of times. The genes are TRBV11-3 and TRBJ1-1; D gene uncertain. Germline values: CDR1 SGHNT, CDR2 YENEEA. This CDR3 has 13 amino acids. V was clipped by 5 bases and J by 4 bases, with 11 bases between them. Here the CDR3 reads CASSTSEVTEAFF. CDR3 bases: TGTGCCAGCAGCACTTCGGAGGTCACTGAAGCTTTCTTT.

V usage is TRBV5-1 and J usage is TRBJ2-2; TRBD1 might be the D (5 bases). CDR1 and CDR2 (germline): SGHRS, YFSETQ. This CDR3 comprises 13 residues. V lost 2 bases and J 4 bases, leaving 6 bases between the germline ends. The CDR3: CASSFDSTGELFF. CDR3 sequence (DNA): TGCGCCAGCAGCTTTGACAGCACCGGGGAGCTGTTTTTT.

This chain uses TRBV9 with TRBJ2-2; D possibly matches TRBD1 or TRBD2 (5 bases each). Germline-derived CDR1 and CDR2 are SGDLS and YYNGEE. Between the trimmed V and J ends, which lost 0 bases and 8 bases, there was a span of 8 bases. The CDR3 is made up of 13 amino acids. The CDR3 protein is CASSVGGFGELFF. Written as DNA, the CDR3 is TGTGCCAGCAGCGTAGGGGGGTTTGGGGAGCTGTTTTTT.

The CDR3 reads CASSYLEGQNNYGYTF. The CDR3 DNA follows: TGTGCCAGCAGTTACTTAGAGGGACAGAATAACTATGGCTACACCTTC. The chain joins TRBV6-5 to TRBJ1-2; TRBD1 matches at 7 bases. Germline V lookup: CDR1 MNHEY, CDR2 SVGAGI. CDR3 length: 16 residues. Trimming removed 1 base from V and 1 base from J; junction bases left unmatched: 6.

The chain joins TRBV6-6 to TRBJ2-1; TRBD1 agrees at 8 bases. The CDR3 has 15 amino acids. Per germline, CDR1 MNHNY and CDR2 SVGAGI (reference sequence). Germline trimming cut 2 bases from V and 7 bases from J; bases unmatched to any gene: 7. DNA for the CDR3: TGTGCCAGCAGTTACGGACAGGGAAGGGGGAATGAGCAGTTCTTC. This sequence encodes CASSYGQGRGNEQFF.

Turning to this clone: This same CDR3 is encoded by further DNA sequences in the sample. This CDR3 is CASSFAGGDTQYF. The CDR3 DNA reads as TGTGCCAGCAGTTTCGCCGGCGGAGATACGCAGTATTTT. The chain has TRBV6-5 and TRBJ2-3; D unresolved. Germline assignment: CDR1 MNHEY and CDR2 SVGAGI. V was shortened by 4 bases and J by 5 bases, with 10 bases between the two germline ends. The CDR3 extends over 13 amino acids.

CDR3 residues: CASSDLGLDTQYF. The DNA of the CDR3 is TGTGCCAGCAGTGATTTGGGTTTGGATACGCAGTATTTT. The chain joins TRBV6-1 to TRBJ2-3; D not certain. From germline, CDR1 is MNHNS and CDR2 SASEGT. V was pared by 3 bases and J by 6 bases, with 10 bases between. The CDR3 is 13 amino acids.

The rearrangement links TRBV27 to TRBJ2-1; a possible D gene is TRBD1 (5 bases). CDR3 length equals 14 residues. The V and J ends lost 7 bases and 7 bases respectively, with 17 bases between them. Germline V gene lookup returns CDR1 MNHEY and CDR2 SMNVEV (reference sequence). Here the CDR3 reads CASMLGASWNEQFF. Written as DNA, the CDR3 is TGTGCCAGCATGCTAGGGGCTTCATGGAATGAGCAGTTCTTC.

The genes are TRBV6-4 and TRBJ1-2; 7 bases align to TRBD1. The V and J ends lost 3 bases and 5 bases, in that order; junction bases with no gene match: 9. CDR1 and CDR2 (germline): MRHNA, SNTAGT. The CDR3 is made up of 15 amino acids. The CDR3 sequence: CASSELPGQRYGYTF. CDR3 in DNA: TGTGCCAGCAGTGAGTTACCGGGACAGAGATATGGCTACACCTTC.

J is TRBJ2-5 and V is TRBV7-3; 11 positions match TRBD2. Trimming cost V 2 bases and J 1 base; bases outside gene matches: 9. This CDR3 is built from 18 residues. Germline V CDR1 and CDR2: SGHTA, FQGTGA. CDR3: CASSLGRASGGLQETQYF. CDR3 nucleotide sequence: TGTGCCAGCAGCTTAGGGCGGGCTAGCGGGGGGCTCCAAGAGACCCAGTACTTC.